This section outlines one T cell receptor (beta chain) sequence together with its context. Antigen unknown. Only in-frame clones appear in the TCRdb table, and some are missing; sequencing was by immunoSEQ multiplex PCR. The sample holds some 4,500 clones, 55% to 70% seen once. This specimen comes from a study of CD8 T cell repertoires and HIV-1 epitope variants. Across the whole study: Twenty-five autologous and known Gag and Nef epitope variant peptides each stimulated T cells separately.

What was sequenced was cultured CD8+ T cells derived from PBMCs. The TCR originated in a male donor with HIV.

This CDR3 reads CASSFLDNEQFF. The CDR3 coding sequence is TGTGCCAGCAGTTTTTTAGACAATGAGCAGTTCTTC. The J gene is TRBJ2-1, the V gene TRBV27; D call uncertain. The CDR3 contains 12 residues. From germline, CDR1 is MNHEY and CDR2 SMNVEV (reference sequence). Trimming pared 3 bases from V and 5 bases from J, leaving 5 bases between.